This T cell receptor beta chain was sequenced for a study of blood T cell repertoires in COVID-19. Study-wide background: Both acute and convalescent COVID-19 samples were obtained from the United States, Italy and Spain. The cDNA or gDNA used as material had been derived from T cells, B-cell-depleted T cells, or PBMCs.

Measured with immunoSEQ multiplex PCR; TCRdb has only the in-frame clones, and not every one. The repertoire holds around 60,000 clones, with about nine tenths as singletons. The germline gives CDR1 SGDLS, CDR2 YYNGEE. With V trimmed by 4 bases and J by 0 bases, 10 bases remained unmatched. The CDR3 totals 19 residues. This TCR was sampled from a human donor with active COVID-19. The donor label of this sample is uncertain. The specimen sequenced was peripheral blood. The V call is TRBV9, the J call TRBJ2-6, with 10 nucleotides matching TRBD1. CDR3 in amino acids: CASSYGTGVLSSGANVLTF. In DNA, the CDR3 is TGTGCCAGCAGCTACGGGACAGGGGTTCTAAGCTCTGGGGCCAACGTCCTGACTTTC.